The T cell receptor beta chain described here comes from a study of human T cells and chemical hapten exposure. For the study at large: Variability of per-sample TCR yields stemmed mainly from small differences in pooled library volume. Study-level results: TCRs exceeding 1 in 1000 frequency stayed unchanged with DPC sensitization.

Separate cDNA molecules received unique molecular identifiers, which the library attached to them. Authors' data handling: Sequenced samples showed a median of approximately 100,000 TCRs each, with counts running from 23,224 to 690,600. A single record per CDR3 protein comes from TCRdb applying MiXCR to the reads. TCRdb assigned the V and J calls; the authors' analysis was not used. The sample has about 120,000 distinct CDR3 sequences, approximately 9% seen once; the top ten hold more than 1.3%. The CDR3 is 14 residues long. Per the germline V gene, CDR1 is MGHRA and CDR2 is YSYEKL. V lost 0 bases to trimming and J lost 1 base, with 6 bases between them. It was unfractionated whole blood from which total RNA was extracted. This clonotype has ten or more counts. The antigen is unknown.

The clonotype was recovered from a human donor in good health. Some clones in this sample may be carry-over from other donors' samples. Sequenced input: whole blood. The rearrangement links TRBV4-1 to TRBJ1-1; D ambiguous. The CDR3 spells CASSQDPENTEAFF. The DNA for the CDR3 is TGCGCCAGCAGCCAAGATCCAGAGAACACTGAAGCTTTCTTT.